Listed here are 4 T cell receptor beta chains from one sample, sequenced in a study of neoadjuvant anti-PD-1 for oral cavity cancer. Time point in this sample: after neoadjuvant nivolumab, at surgical resection. Clones were sequenced by immunoSEQ multiplex PCR, and TCRdb holds only the in-frame ones, with some missing. The sample records more than 9,000 clones, roughly 61% being singletons. The source was tumor tissue, collected after nivolumab (anti-PD-1) treatment. All receptors come from a person between 40 and 85 years old with oral cavity squamous cell carcinoma.

The gene calls are TRBV4-2 and TRBJ1-4; 8 nucleotides agree with TRBD1. Trimming at V came to 1 base and at J to 8 bases, leaving 9 bases not matched to a gene. This CDR3 spans 16 amino acids. Per germline, CDR1 LGHNA and CDR2 YNFKEQ. The CDR3 is CASSQARAGGREKLFF. The CDR3 nucleotides read TGTGCCAGCAGCCAAGCTCGGGCAGGGGGCCGGGAAAAACTGTTTTTT.

On this clone itself: At one of its ends the junction is not consistent with the germline gene, which may arise from a read error. V gene TRBV29-1 combines with J gene TRBJ1-2; possible D gene TRBD1, 6 bases. Germline-derived CDR1 and CDR2 are SQVTM and ANQGSEA. The CDR3 runs to 15 residues. As DNA, the CDR3 is TGCAGCGTTCAAGATGACAGGAGAGGGGCGTATGGCTACACCTTC. Encoded protein: CSVQDDRRGAYGYTF. The complete variable domain, with remaining parts taken from reference TRBV29-1 and TRBJ1-2, reads SAVISQKPSRDICQRGTSLTIQCQVDSQVTMMFWYRQQPGQSLTLIATANQGSEATYESGFVIDKFPISRPNLTFSTLTVSNMSPEDSSIYLCSVQDDRRGAYGYTFGSGTRLTVV.

This clone is judged large. This sequence joins TRBV19 and TRBJ1-2, with 7 bases lining up with TRBD1. The CDR3 loop spans 14 amino acids. Germline values: CDR1 LNHDA, CDR2 SQIVND (reference sequence). V gave up 8 bases and J gave up 0 bases; unmatched junction bases: 6. CDR3 loop: CASLGQLTNYGYTF. CDR3 DNA sequence: TGTGCCAGTTTGGGACAGCTTACTAACTATGGCTACACCTTC. Variable domain in full (rest from reference TRBV19 and TRBJ1-2): DGGITQSPKYLFRKEGQNVTLSCEQNLNHDAMYWYRQDPGQGLRLIYYSQIVNDFQKGDIAEGYSVSREKKESFPLTVTSAQKNPTAFYLCASLGQLTNYGYTFGSGTRLTVV.

The genes are TRBV27 and TRBJ2-7, with 7 positions matching TRBD2. V trimming: 1 base; J trimming: 5 bases; junction bases outside the gene matches: 8. Germline CDR1 is MNHEY and CDR2 is SMNVEV (reference sequence). The CDR3 is made up of 15 amino acids. The DNA for the CDR3 is TGTGCCAGCAGTTTATTCGGGCGGGAGTGGAACGAGCAGTACTTC. It codes for CASSLFGREWNEQYF.